This T cell receptor (beta chain) was recovered during a study of vaccination and CD4 T cells after COVID-19. Study-level points and caveats: Within the convalescent patients, spike mono-reactivity was found in 304 of 307 vaccine-specific clones.

The Oncomine TCR Beta short-read assay was applied to DNA of cultured CD4+ T cells. In this case, cultured CD4+ T cells provided the extracted genomic DNA. TCRdb independently ran MiXCR on the PCR reads; one entry per CDR3 protein. The sample carries roughly 13,000 distinct CDR3 sequences, around half recorded once. Treatment defined: approximately nine-day PBMC culture with coronavirus spike peptide pools or control peptides (ViraFEST assay). V was pared by 11 bases and J by 0 bases, with 6 bases of the junction left unmatched. In germline, CDR1 is LNHNV, CDR2 YYDKDF (reference sequence). The CDR3 sequence is 14 residues long. Details on this clonotype: Its target is unknown.

Sequenced input: CD4+ T cells from blood, cultured in vitro. The source is a human donor who had recovered from COVID-19. The chain uses TRBV15 and TRBJ2-2; 7 bases align to TRBD2. CDR3 region: CAAGSGTNTGELFF. The CDR3 nucleotides read TGTGCCGCCGGAAGCGGGACGAACACCGGGGAGCTGTTTTTT.